The rows below give T cell receptor beta chains drawn from one sample of a study of T cells in localized non-small cell lung cancer. Data came from immunoSEQ multiplex PCR; TCRdb stores just in-frame clones and leaves some out. The table includes 41,000 or so clones, roughly 90% detected once. The starting material was peripheral blood, obtained before any cancer treatment. These receptors were taken from an older female donor with stage I squamous cell lung carcinoma. The CDR3 runs from the conserved cysteine through the conserved F or W. D genes are given only for firm matches. Clone size is given for some rows only: seen once, a few or many times, or a class if the clone is expanded.

j_call: TRBJ2-7
d_call: -
v_call: TRBV7-2
clone_size: -
cdr3_nt: TGTGCCAGCAGCTTAGATTCGCGGGTAAGCTCCTACGAGCAGTACTTC
cdr3_aa: CASSLDSRVSSYEQYF

j_call: TRBJ2-1
d_call: -
v_call: TRBV5-1
clone_size: -
cdr3_nt: TGCGCCAGCAGCCCCCGACCAGGGGATTCTAGCAATGAGCAGTTCTTC
cdr3_aa: CASSPRPGDSSNEQFF

j_call: TRBJ1-2
d_call: -
v_call: TRBV30
clone_size: -
cdr3_nt: TGTGCCTGGAGTGTACCCCCTGGCGAATATGGCTACACCTTC
cdr3_aa: CAWSVPPGEYGYTF

j_call: TRBJ1-1
d_call: -
v_call: TRBV15
clone_size: -
cdr3_nt: TGTGCCACCAGCAACGCCCTGAACACTGAAGCTTTCTTT
cdr3_aa: CATSNALNTEAFF

j_call: TRBJ2-4
d_call: -
v_call: TRBV30
clone_size: -
cdr3_nt: TGTGCCTGGAGAGGGGACAAAAACATTCAGTACTTC
cdr3_aa: CAWRGDKNIQYF

j_call: TRBJ2-4
d_call: -
v_call: TRBV18
clone_size: -
cdr3_nt: TGTGCCAGCTCCTTGACAGGACTCGCCAAAAACATTCAGTACTTC
cdr3_aa: CASSLTGLAKNIQYF

j_call: TRBJ2-7
d_call: -
v_call: TRBV28
clone_size: -
cdr3_nt: TGTGCCAGCAGTGCCGTTTTGGGAGAGCAGTACTTC
cdr3_aa: CASSAVLGEQYF

j_call: TRBJ2-1
d_call: TRBD2
v_call: TRBV11-2
clone_size: -
cdr3_nt: TGTGCCAGCCGACCGAGTGGTAGGGCTAGCGGGGTTTCCTACAATGAGCAGTTCTTC
cdr3_aa: CASRPSGRASGVSYNEQFF

j_call: TRBJ2-4
d_call: TRBD2
v_call: TRBV6-4
clone_size: -
cdr3_nt: TGTGCCAGCAGTGACTCTTGGGGGGGGGACATTCAGTACTTC
cdr3_aa: CASSDSWGGDIQYF

j_call: TRBJ2-7
d_call: TRBD1
v_call: TRBV6-6
clone_size: -
cdr3_nt: TGTGCCAGCAGTTCACCGACAGGGGGCACTTACGAGCAGTACTTC
cdr3_aa: CASSSPTGGTYEQYF

j_call: TRBJ2-1
d_call: TRBD1
v_call: TRBV6-6
clone_size: -
cdr3_nt: TGTGCCAGCAGTTATGGTCAGGGGGCAAATGAGCAGTTCTTC
cdr3_aa: CASSYGQGANEQFF

j_call: TRBJ2-3
d_call: TRBD2
v_call: TRBV11-3
clone_size: -
cdr3_nt: TGTGCCAGCAGCCCGGGGCGGACTAGCGGGGCCAGCACAGATACGCAGTATTTT
cdr3_aa: CASSPGRTSGASTDTQYF

j_call: TRBJ2-5
d_call: -
v_call: TRBV4-2
clone_size: few
cdr3_nt: TGTGCCAGCAGCCCCGGGACCCGAAAAGAGACCCAGTACTTC
cdr3_aa: CASSPGTRKETQYF

j_call: TRBJ1-1
d_call: -
v_call: TRBV5-1
clone_size: -
cdr3_nt: TGCGCCAGCAGCAGGAGCTCAGGGGTGGGTCTAATGAACACTGAAGCTTTCTTT
cdr3_aa: CASSRSSGVGLMNTEAFF

j_call: TRBJ2-3
d_call: TRBD2
v_call: TRBV5-8
clone_size: -
cdr3_nt: TGTGCCAGCAGCTTATCTAGCGGGAGTATCGCAGATACGCAGTATTTT
cdr3_aa: CASSLSSGSIADTQYF

j_call: TRBJ1-2
d_call: -
v_call: TRBV5-1
clone_size: -
cdr3_nt: TGCGCCAGCAGCTTGGAGGGGGACTATGGCTACACCTTC
cdr3_aa: CASSLEGDYGYTF

j_call: TRBJ2-5
d_call: TRBD1
v_call: TRBV7-2
clone_size: -
cdr3_nt: TGTGCCAGCAGCTCTGGACAGGGGGAGACCCAGTACTTC
cdr3_aa: CASSSGQGETQYF

j_call: TRBJ2-1
d_call: -
v_call: TRBV13
clone_size: -
cdr3_nt: TGTGCCAGCAGCGCAAATCAACAGGGACGGGAGCAGTTCTTC
cdr3_aa: CASSANQQGREQFF

j_call: TRBJ2-7
d_call: -
v_call: TRBV4-3
clone_size: -
cdr3_nt: TGCGCCAGCAGCCAAGGAAGCCCGCCCAGCTCCTACGAGCAGTACTTC
cdr3_aa: CASSQGSPPSSYEQYF

j_call: TRBJ1-2
d_call: -
v_call: TRBV13
clone_size: -
cdr3_nt: TGTGCCAGCAGCGATCCCGGGACATATGGCTACACCTTC
cdr3_aa: CASSDPGTYGYTF

j_call: TRBJ2-5
d_call: TRBD1
v_call: TRBV9
clone_size: -
cdr3_nt: TGTGCCAGCAGCCGGACAGGGCTTGTGGAGACCCAGTACTTC
cdr3_aa: CASSRTGLVETQYF

j_call: TRBJ2-1
d_call: TRBD2
v_call: TRBV19
clone_size: -
cdr3_nt: TGTGCCAGTGGTAAGCGGGAGATGGATGAGCAGTTCTTC
cdr3_aa: CASGKREMDEQFF

j_call: TRBJ2-1
d_call: TRBD2
v_call: TRBV10-3
clone_size: once
cdr3_nt: TGTGCCATCAGTGACTGGGGCGGGAGGGTTTCAGATGAGCAGTTCTTC
cdr3_aa: CAISDWGGRVSDEQFF

j_call: TRBJ2-7
d_call: TRBD2
v_call: TRBV5-4
clone_size: -
cdr3_nt: TGTGCCAGCAGCACCGGACTAGCGGGACCCCTCGAGCAGTACTTC
cdr3_aa: CASSTGLAGPLEQYF

j_call: TRBJ2-3
d_call: -
v_call: TRBV9
clone_size: -
cdr3_nt: TGTGCCAGCAGCCCCGGCCGGCTACCTGGGGTCACAGATACGCAGTATTTT
cdr3_aa: CASSPGRLPGVTDTQYF

j_call: TRBJ1-2
d_call: -
v_call: TRBV12-5
clone_size: -
cdr3_nt: TGTGCTAGTGCACGATACGGGGGGGACTATGGCTACACCTTC
cdr3_aa: CASARYGGDYGYTF

j_call: TRBJ1-1
d_call: TRBD1
v_call: TRBV30
clone_size: -
cdr3_nt: TGTGCCTGGGGGACAGGGCGTACTGAAGCTTTCTTT
cdr3_aa: CAWGTGRTEAFF

j_call: TRBJ2-1
d_call: -
v_call: TRBV29-1
clone_size: -
cdr3_nt: TGCAGCGTAGGGTTCCAGGGGTTGGCCTACAATGAGCAGTTCTTC
cdr3_aa: CSVGFQGLAYNEQFF

j_call: TRBJ2-3
d_call: TRBD2
v_call: TRBV7-9
clone_size: -
cdr3_nt: TGTGCCACCACAGCGGGACTGATCCAAACAGATACGCAGTATTTT
cdr3_aa: CATTAGLIQTDTQYF

j_call: TRBJ2-5
d_call: -
v_call: TRBV19
clone_size: few
cdr3_nt: TGTGCCAGTAGTTCCAGTGGTCAAGAGACCCAGTACTTC
cdr3_aa: CASSSSGQETQYF

j_call: TRBJ2-5
d_call: -
v_call: TRBV9
clone_size: -
cdr3_nt: TGTGCCAGCAACGTCGAAGGGGGGGAGACCCAGTACTTC
cdr3_aa: CASNVEGGETQYF

j_call: TRBJ2-3
d_call: TRBD1
v_call: TRBV7-2
clone_size: -
cdr3_nt: TGTGCCAGCAGCGGGCGGGACAGGATCTCAGATACGCAGTATTTT
cdr3_aa: CASSGRDRISDTQYF

j_call: TRBJ1-4
d_call: -
v_call: TRBV6-6
clone_size: once
cdr3_nt: TGTGCCAGCAGTTACGACAGAGATGAAAAACTGTTTTTT
cdr3_aa: CASSYDRDEKLFF

j_call: TRBJ2-7
d_call: -
v_call: TRBV4-2
clone_size: -
cdr3_nt: TGTGCCAGCAGCCGGGTCGGACTCTCCGAGCAGTACTTC
cdr3_aa: CASSRVGLSEQYF

j_call: TRBJ1-2
d_call: TRBD1
v_call: TRBV5-1
clone_size: once
cdr3_nt: TGCGCCAGCAGCCCCGGACAGGGAATGTCTGGCTACACCTTC
cdr3_aa: CASSPGQGMSGYTF

j_call: TRBJ2-5
d_call: -
v_call: TRBV6-6
clone_size: -
cdr3_nt: TGTGCCAGCAGTTACGAAAAGACCCAGTACTTC
cdr3_aa: CASSYEKTQYF

j_call: TRBJ2-1
d_call: TRBD2
v_call: TRBV7-6
clone_size: -
cdr3_nt: TGTGCCAGCAGCTTAAGACTAGCGGGAAACGAGCAGTTCTTC
cdr3_aa: CASSLRLAGNEQFF

j_call: TRBJ2-7
d_call: TRBD2
v_call: TRBV7-8
clone_size: -
cdr3_nt: TGTGCCAGCAGCTATCTTCAGCGGGAGCTCCACGAGCAGTACTTC
cdr3_aa: CASSYLQRELHEQYF

j_call: TRBJ2-2
d_call: -
v_call: TRBV4-2
clone_size: -
cdr3_nt: TGTGCCAGCAGCCAAGAAAGGTCCTTCTCCGGGGAGCTGTTTTTT
cdr3_aa: CASSQERSFSGELFF

j_call: TRBJ1-4
d_call: -
v_call: TRBV9
clone_size: -
cdr3_nt: TGTGCCAGCAGCGTGGGGCCGCATGAAAAACTGTTTTTT
cdr3_aa: CASSVGPHEKLFF

j_call: TRBJ2-1
d_call: -
v_call: TRBV2
clone_size: -
cdr3_nt: TGTGCCAGCTCCGACGCGGGACAAATTATCTACAATGAGCAGTTCTTC
cdr3_aa: CASSDAGQIIYNEQFF

j_call: TRBJ2-5
d_call: -
v_call: TRBV6-1
clone_size: -
cdr3_nt: TGTGCCAGCAGTGAAAATCGGGAGACCCAGTACTTC
cdr3_aa: CASSENRETQYF

j_call: TRBJ2-3
d_call: -
v_call: TRBV30
clone_size: -
cdr3_nt: TGTGCCTGGAGGCCCGGGACGGGAGTCACAGATACGCAGTATTTT
cdr3_aa: CAWRPGTGVTDTQYF

j_call: TRBJ2-1
d_call: TRBD2
v_call: TRBV30
clone_size: once
cdr3_nt: TGTGCCTGGAGTGTACAAGCGGGAGGCTACAATGAGCAGTTCTTC
cdr3_aa: CAWSVQAGGYNEQFF

j_call: TRBJ2-1
d_call: TRBD2
v_call: TRBV7-3
clone_size: once
cdr3_nt: TGTGCCAGCAGCTTATCCTCGGGACTAGCGGGAGGCAATGAGCAGTTCTTC
cdr3_aa: CASSLSSGLAGGNEQFF

j_call: TRBJ2-1
d_call: TRBD1
v_call: TRBV6-1
clone_size: -
cdr3_nt: TGTGCCAGCAGCCTGGACAGGGAGTATGAGCAGTTCTTC
cdr3_aa: CASSLDREYEQFF

j_call: TRBJ1-2
d_call: -
v_call: TRBV5-4
clone_size: once
cdr3_nt: TGTGCCAGCAGCCCGCCAGGGCGTAACTATGGCTACACCTTC
cdr3_aa: CASSPPGRNYGYTF

j_call: TRBJ1-5
d_call: -
v_call: TRBV7-8
clone_size: -
cdr3_nt: TGTGCCAGCAGCACACCTGACGGGGGTCAGCCCCAGCATTTT
cdr3_aa: CASSTPDGGQPQHF

j_call: TRBJ1-4
d_call: TRBD1
v_call: TRBV25-1
clone_size: -
cdr3_nt: TGTGCCAGCAGCTCTACAGGGGGACTTGAAAAACTGTTTTTT
cdr3_aa: CASSSTGGLEKLFF

j_call: TRBJ2-3
d_call: -
v_call: TRBV7-2
clone_size: -
cdr3_nt: TGTGCCAGCAGCTTAGATGCAGGGAATTCAGATACGCAGTATTTT
cdr3_aa: CASSLDAGNSDTQYF

j_call: TRBJ2-3
d_call: -
v_call: TRBV5-6
clone_size: -
cdr3_nt: TGTGCCAGCAGCTTTCAGGTTAGCGGAGGGGCAGATACGCAGTATTTT
cdr3_aa: CASSFQVSGGADTQYF

j_call: TRBJ2-7
d_call: TRBD1
v_call: TRBV13
clone_size: -
cdr3_nt: TGTGCCAGCAGCTTAGACGGGACAGGCCTCTCCTACGAGCAGTACTTC
cdr3_aa: CASSLDGTGLSYEQYF